This TCR beta chain stems from a study of blood T cell repertoires in COVID-19 (dated by TCRdb to 2020 to 2022). Background for the entire study: The collaborator samples originated in the United States, Italy and Spain and spanned the acute and convalescent phases of COVID-19. The prospective study material was composed of cDNA or gDNA derived from T cells, B-cell-depleted T cells, or PBMCs. The dataset comprised deeply sampled blood TCRbeta repertoires from subjects exposed to, actively infected with, or recovered from COVID-19. A freely available public database, intended as a resource for researchers studying the immune response to SARS-CoV-2, is where the repertoires were released. Samples came from the ongoing ImmuneRACE study (first 160 participants) plus 1,254 subjects from 6 global collaborators. The sample metadata nearly always contained a de-identified subject ID, COVID-19 status, age in years and sex. Where available, HLA class I and class II types were taken from metadata supplied by the sample provider and were not determined by assay-based typing.

The paper's findings and limits, for the study overall: How much clinical and demographic metadata was included differed by source and by participant, and the metadata was provided uncurated.

Whole blood was collected in K2EDTA tubes by collaborating institutions according to the institutions' own protocols. Collaborator samples were shipped for TCRbeta analysis as frozen whole blood, isolated PBMCs, or DNA extracted from either sample type. CDR1 and CDR2 are drawn from the germline V gene (reference sequence): LNHDA, SQIVND. CDR3 length: 19 amino acids, cysteine to phenylalanine. Here the CDR3 DNA is all that survives: 57 bases in frame from base 1. Ends trimmed: V by 4 bases, J by 4 bases; bases unmatched to a gene: 14. With respect to this clone: What this receptor recognizes is not known. Base qualities are missing; no much larger clone stands one base away.

The immunoSEQ Assay, a bias-controlled multiplex PCR, was used to amplify TCRbeta CDR3 regions from genomic DNA. On the authors' methods: The number of nucleated cells in each sample was estimated by amplification of reference gene primers within the assay. Sequence reads were collapsed and filtered to measure the absolute abundance of every unique TCRbeta CDR3 rearrangement. For each sample, productive Simpson clonality was calculated by taking the square root of Simpson's diversity index across productive rearrangements. TCRdb took over this immuneACCESS table, retaining in-frame rearrangements with V and J assigned. Such tables are incomplete; in checked studies, under half of the missing clones stem from an unresolved V gene, and the remainder is unexplained. The V and J calls and clone size were taken over from that table, and D and trimming were inferred from the DNA. The sample yields fewer than 500,000 clones; 80% to 90% were counted once. The top ten hold around 4.5% of the sample.

The sequence was collected from a woman younger than 45 with acute or convalescent COVID-19. This chain is built from TRBV19 and TRBJ2-6; the junction holds 9 bases that match TRBD1. Sequencing was performed on peripheral blood. The CDR3 region: CASSTSHWTGAAGANVLTF. The DNA sequence is given as TGTGCCAGTAGTACTTCTCATTGGACAGGGGCTGCCGGGGCCAACGTCCTGACTTTC.